This T cell receptor beta chain stems from a study of T cells in Graves' hyperthyroidism and ophthalmopathy. Amplification targeted TCR beta CDR3 regions from RNA transcripts. Carried out on the TCR CDR3, a first-round RT-PCR used the HTBI primer set. TCRdb re-called the multiplex PCR reads through MiXCR, storing one row per CDR3 protein. This sample yields about 720,000 distinct CDR3 sequences, of which roughly 15% are seen a single time; over 7.5% belongs to the top ten. CDR3 size: 16 residues. Germline V gene sequence: CDR1 DFQATT, CDR2 SNEGSKA (reference sequence). Germline trimming cut 5 bases from V and 0 bases from J; bases unmatched to any gene: 7. This clonotype appeared many times.

This receptor was identified in a young man with Graves' hyperthyroidism. V is TRBV20-1 and J is TRBJ2-7, with TRBD2 matching over 13 bases. The sequenced sample was blood. This chain's CDR3 is CSARTSGSQLSYEQYF. CDR3 in DNA: TGCAGTGCTCGGACTAGCGGGAGCCAACTCTCCTACGAGCAGTACTTC.